The 17 T cell receptor beta chains below come from one sample, sequenced in a study of blood T cell repertoires in COVID-19. Assay: immunoSEQ multiplex PCR; the TCRdb copy retains only in-frame clones and omits some. This table holds approximately 56,000 clones, around 81% found once. The sequenced sample consisted of peripheral blood. All receptors derive from a woman older than 75 with COVID-19, enrolled during active disease.

The chain has TRBV3-1 (or the pseudogene TRBV3-2) and TRBJ2-6; 10 nucleotides align to TRBD2. The length of the CDR3 is 17 residues. The V segment lost 2 bases and the J segment 2 bases; nucleotides outside the gene matches: 3. The germline V gene encodes CDR1 LGHDT and CDR2 YNNKEL (reference sequence). The CDR3 loop reads CASSQLGLATGANVLTF. The DNA for the CDR3 is TGTGCCAGCAGCCAATTGGGACTAGCGACTGGGGCCAACGTCCTGACTTTC.

This clone was counted a few times. The gene calls are TRBV30 and TRBJ2-2; 7 bases line up with TRBD1. From germline, CDR1 is GTSNPN and CDR2 SVGIG (reference sequence). The CDR3 consists of 16 residues. J lost 4 bases, V lost 0 bases, and 8 bases had no gene match. CDR3 coding DNA: TGTGCCTGGAGTGTACGGACAGGATGGGGCACCGGGGAGCTGTTTTTT. It encodes CAWSVRTGWGTGELFF.

This clone was recorded only once. The gene calls are TRBV29-1 and TRBJ2-1; TRBD2 aligns across 8 bases. CDR1 and CDR2 from the germline V gene are SQVTM and ANQGSEA. This CDR3 spans 13 amino acids. The junction had 11 bases not matched to a gene; V was cut back by 7 bases and J by 9 bases. Here the CDR3 reads CSAKGREEVEQFF. The CDR3 DNA reads as TGCAGCGCTAAAGGGCGGGAGGAGGTTGAGCAGTTCTTC.

CDR3 amino acids: CASRGQGIKYF. The CDR3, as DNA: TGTGCCAGCAGAGGTCAGGGGATTAAGTACTTC. The chain employs TRBV2 and TRBJ2-7; tentatively, D is TRBD1 (6 bases). Between the trimmed V and J ends, which lost 6 bases and 11 bases, there was a span of 14 bases. This CDR3 contains 11 residues. CDR1 and CDR2 (germline): SNHLY, FYNNEI. Looking up the rest from reference TRBV2 and TRBJ2-7 gives the full variable domain: EPEVTQTPSHQVTQMGQEVILRCVPISNHLYFYWYRQILGQKVEFLVSFYNNEISEKSEIFDDQFSVERPDGSNFTLKIRSTKLEDSAMYFCASRGQGIKYFGPGTRLTVT.

This chain joins TRBV5-1 and TRBJ2-2, with 13 bases that match TRBD2. CDR3 length: 17 residues. CDR1 is SGHRS, CDR2 YFSETQ, per germline. V dropped 4 bases and J dropped 6; count of bases not matched to a gene: 9. This chain's CDR3 is CASSPGTSGILAGELFF. As DNA, the CDR3 is TGCGCCAGCAGCCCCGGGACTAGCGGGATTCTAGCCGGGGAGCTGTTTTTT.

V and J are TRBV7-9 and TRBJ2-3, with 9 bases fitting TRBD1. With V trimmed by 5 bases and J by 6 bases, 12 bases remained unmatched. The CDR3 runs to 16 residues. Germline V gene sequence: CDR1 SEHNR, CDR2 FQNEAQ (reference sequence). The CDR3 region is CASSLGLDRGPDTQYF. Written as DNA, the CDR3 is TGTGCCAGCAGCCTGGGCCTGGACAGGGGCCCCGATACGCAGTATTTT.

The DNA for the CDR3 is TGTGCCAGTAGTATGGGGACTAACTACGAGCAGTACTTC. As protein: CASSMGTNYEQYF. V and J are TRBV19 and TRBJ2-7; 7 bases align to TRBD2. CDR3 size: 13 residues. With V trimmed by 3 bases and J by 3 bases, 2 bases remained unmatched. Germline V CDR1 and CDR2: LNHDA, SQIVND (reference sequence).

J is TRBJ2-1 and V is TRBV7-9; D may be TRBD2 (6 bases). Germline V gives CDR1 SEHNR, CDR2 FQNEAQ (reference sequence). This CDR3 is 15 amino acids long. V shed 6 bases and J shed 2 bases, with 14 bases lying between them. The CDR3 reads CASSPSGGAYNEQFF. The CDR3 DNA reads TGTGCCAGCAGTCCCTCGGGCGGGGCCTACAATGAGCAGTTCTTC.

The J gene is TRBJ2-1, the V gene TRBV15; 11 positions agree with TRBD2. CDR1 is LNHNV, CDR2 YYDKDF, per germline (reference sequence). The CDR3 is 16 residues long. V gave up 1 base and J gave up 6 bases; unmatched junction bases: 5. The CDR3 region has the DNA TGTGCCACCAGCAGAGGGGGTAGCGGGAGGGCCAATGAGCAGTTCTTC. This sequence encodes CATSRGGSGRANEQFF. The full variable domain, in which reference TRBV15 and TRBJ2-1 provide the parts outside the CDR3, is DAMVIQNPRYQVTQFGKPVTLSCSQTLNHNVMYWYQQKSSQAPKLLFHYYDKDFNNEADTPDNFQSRRPNTSFCFLDIRSPGLGDTAMYLCATSRGGSGRANEQFFGPGTRLTVL.

The rearrangement links TRBV10-2 to TRBJ2-7; D is possibly TRBD2 (6 bases). Germline V gives CDR1 WSHSY, CDR2 SAAADI. There are 14 residues in the CDR3. V gave up 2 bases and J gave up 6 bases, with 14 bases separating them. The CDR3 region is CASSEVGRDPEQYF. CDR3 in DNA: TGCGCCAGCAGTGAGGTCGGGCGGGACCCCGAGCAGTACTTC.

V and J are TRBV7-2 and TRBJ2-1; D ambiguous. V lost 6 bases and J lost 6, with 6 bases in between. Germline CDR1 and CDR2: SGHTA and FQGNSA. CDR3 length: 11 amino acids. The CDR3 region is CASRTFNEQFF. The CDR3 coding sequence is TGTGCCAGCAGAACATTCAATGAGCAGTTCTTC.

The chain carries TRBV5-1 and TRBJ2-7; D gene uncertain. V lost 5 bases to trimming and J lost 0 bases, with 6 bases between them. The CDR3 extends over 12 amino acids. Germline-derived CDR1 and CDR2 are SGHRS and YFSETQ. CDR3 coding DNA: TGCGCCAGCAGTGGCAGCTCCTACGAGCAGTACTTC. Its protein product is CASSGSSYEQYF.

The chain combines TRBV12-3 or TRBV12-4 with TRBJ2-7; maybe TRBD1 (5 bases). The CDR3 has 13 residues. Between the trimmed V and J ends, which lost 6 bases and 3 bases, there was a span of 12 bases. The CDR3 DNA reads TGTGCCAGCAGGGGATCCCAGGGCTACGAGCAGTACTTC. This gives the protein CASRGSQGYEQYF.

V is TRBV28 and J is TRBJ1-1; 9 bases map to TRBD1. Germline CDR1 reads MDHEN; CDR2 reads SYDVKM. V was clipped by 2 bases and J by 5 bases; unmatched bases: 9. The length of the CDR3 is 16 residues. The DNA of the CDR3 is TGTGCCAGCAGTTTACCGGGGACAGGGTCCGAGACTGAAGCTTTCTTT. It is translated as CASSLPGTGSETEAFF.

This clone was counted once. V and J are TRBV4-2 and TRBJ2-1; 11 bases line up with TRBD2. The germline CDR1 and CDR2 sequences are LGHNA and YNFKEQ. This CDR3 is 16 amino acids long. Unmatched junction bases numbered 8, after V lost 0 bases and J lost 10 bases. CDR3 sequence (DNA): TGTGCCAGCAGCCAAGAGGGAACTAGCGGGAGTGAAGAGCAGTTCTTC. Protein sequence: CASSQEGTSGSEEQFF.

This chain connects TRBV7-9 to TRBJ2-3, with a possible D match to TRBD2 (6 bases). Germline V CDR1 and CDR2: SEHNR, FQNEAQ (reference sequence). The CDR3 loop spans 17 amino acids. V lost 5 bases to trimming and J lost 2 bases, with 20 bases between them. Here the CDR3 reads CASSPPMGREVTDTQYF. CDR3 nucleotides: TGTGCCAGCAGCCCCCCAATGGGTAGGGAGGTCACAGATACGCAGTATTTT.

The V call is TRBV13, the J call TRBJ2-6; D gene unclear. The CDR3 runs to 14 residues. Germline CDR1 is PRHDT and CDR2 is FYEKMQ (reference sequence). With 1 base removed from V and 2 bases from J, the gap between germline ends came to 3 bases. The CDR3 bases are TGTGCCAGCAGCTTAGATACTGGGGCCAACGTCCTGACTTTC. This translates into CASSLDTGANVLTF.